The clone carrying this TCR beta chain showed up just a few times. These data belong to a study of shared clonotypes between healthy human individuals. Study-wide background: A donor's plate count was three for CD4 naive and three for CD4 memory; CD8 naive had two and CD8 memory one.

This CDR3 is built from 14 residues. In germline, CDR1 is GTSNPN, CDR2 SVGIG (reference sequence). Trimming at V came to 0 bases and at J to 2 bases, leaving 3 bases not matched to a gene. Here immunoSEQ multiplex PCR was the method, and the copy in TCRdb shows in-frame clones only, minus some. The repertoire consists of 550,000 to 800,000 clones, with 80% to 95% occurring once and the leading ten covering 30% to 40%. The V and J genes are TRBV30 and TRBJ1-1; 7 bases agree with TRBD1. The clonotype was recovered from a man between 18 and 35 years old in good health. Some clones in this sample may be carry-over from other donors' samples. Sequencing was carried out using memory CD8+ T cells from PBMCs. Subset specified: CD45RO+ cells pooled with CCR7-negative TemRA cells. CDR3 in amino acids: CAWSVRGGNTEAFF. The CDR3 DNA is TGTGCCTGGAGTGTACGAGGGGGCAACACTGAAGCTTTCTTT.